The rows below give T cell receptor beta chains drawn from one sample of a study of blood T cell repertoires in COVID-19. Only in-frame clones appear in the TCRdb table, and some are missing; sequencing was by immunoSEQ multiplex PCR. This table holds fewer than 250,000 clones, 83% found once. Sequences were obtained from PBMCs or T cells enriched from blood (not recorded which). The receptors originated from a woman aged 35 to 49 who had been exposed to COVID-19. Both conserved end residues are part of each CDR3. The D gene is left open where the match is weak. Some rows mark clone size as missing; the rest say once, few, many or name a class of expanded clone.

j_call	d_call	cdr3_length	clone_size	v_call	cdr3_aa	cdr3_nt
TRBJ2-7	TRBD2	15	.	TRBV6-1	CASSEISGGIYEQYF	TGTGCCAGCAGTGAAATCAGCGGGGGAATCTACGAGCAGTACTTC
TRBJ1-1	TRBD1	16	.	TRBV5-1	CASSSPGQEEFAEAFF	TGCGCCAGCAGCTCACCGGGACAGGAGGAATTTGCTGAAGCTTTCTTT
TRBJ1-2	.	15	.	TRBV7-2	CASSPSPTGGYGYTF	TGTGCCAGCAGCCCTAGTCCGACGGGGGGGTATGGCTACACCTTC
TRBJ1-2	.	13	.	TRBV1	CREVGGVNYGYTF	TGCAGGGAGGTCGGGGGTGTTAACTATGGCTACACCTTC
TRBJ1-1	.	14	.	TRBV19	CASSTSIVDTEAFF	TGTGCCAGTAGTACCTCGATAGTGGACACTGAAGCTTTCTTT
TRBJ2-3	TRBD1	14	once	TRBV5-1	CASSLGTGPDTQYF	TGCGCCAGCAGCCTAGGGACAGGGCCAGATACGCAGTATTTT
TRBJ2-1	.	13	.	TRBV11-2	CASSGSTYNEQFF	TGTGCCAGCAGTGGGAGCACCTACAATGAGCAGTTCTTC
TRBJ1-1	.	13	few	TRBV5-1	CASSRPGNTEAFF	TGCGCCAGCAGTCGGCCGGGGAACACTGAAGCTTTCTTT
TRBJ2-7	TRBD1	15	.	TRBV3-1/TRBV3-2	CASSQGLGTAYEQYF	TGTGCCAGCAGCCAAGGATTAGGGACAGCCTACGAGCAGTACTTC
TRBJ1-5	.	15	.	TRBV6-5	CASILQLYSNQPQHF	TGTGCCAGCATTTTACAGCTTTATAGCAATCAGCCCCAGCATTTT
TRBJ2-2	TRBD1	14	.	TRBV19	CASSTRQGSGELFF	TGTGCCAGTAGTACCCGACAGGGTTCCGGGGAGCTGTTTTTT
TRBJ2-3	.	13	.	TRBV29-1	CSVDAFVRDTQYF	TGCAGCGTTGACGCGTTTGTACGAGATACGCAGTATTTT
TRBJ1-5	.	15	few	TRBV7-6	CASSLEPRSNQPQHF	TGTGCCAGCAGCTTAGAACCCCGGAGCAATCAGCCCCAGCATTTT
TRBJ2-3	TRBD2	21	.	TRBV5-1	CASSSGKVAGGLNPSTDTQYF	TGCGCCAGCAGCTCGGGAAAGGTAGCGGGGGGCCTAAATCCTAGCACAGATACGCAGTATTTT
TRBJ1-5	TRBD1	14	once	TRBV6-5	CASIPGTDAKPQHF	TGTGCCAGCATCCCTGGGACAGACGCCAAGCCCCAGCATTTT
TRBJ2-2	TRBD2	15	.	TRBV2	CASSEQLAGIGELFF	TGTGCCAGCAGTGAACAACTAGCGGGGATTGGGGAGCTGTTTTTT
TRBJ1-5	.	15	.	TRBV11-2	CASSLDQGSNQPQHF	TGTGCCAGCAGCTTAGATCAGGGGAGCAATCAGCCCCAGCATTTT
TRBJ2-3	TRBD2	17	.	TRBV7-9	CASSWRGRTSGPDTQYF	TGTGCCAGCAGCTGGAGGGGGAGGACTAGCGGGCCAGATACGCAGTATTTT
TRBJ1-4	.	15	.	TRBV4-2	CASSPFKDSNEKLFF	TGTGCCAGCAGCCCCTTTAAGGACAGTAATGAAAAACTGTTTTTT
TRBJ1-1	.	15	.	TRBV6-5	CASRALGAGDTEAFF	TGTGCCAGCAGGGCTCTTGGGGCAGGGGACACTGAAGCTTTCTTT
TRBJ2-5	TRBD2	15	.	TRBV7-2	CASSFSGGRGETQYF	TGTGCCAGCAGCTTTAGCGGGGGGCGGGGAGAGACCCAGTACTTC
TRBJ2-7	.	14	.	TRBV5-1	CASSLSQGGNEQYF	TGCGCCAGCAGCTTGAGCCAGGGTGGCAACGAGCAGTACTTC
TRBJ1-2	.	14	.	TRBV5-1	CASSFEGVGHGYTF	TGCGCCAGCAGCTTTGAAGGGGTGGGCCATGGCTACACCTTC
TRBJ2-5	.	16	.	TRBV7-2	CASSLKGTGSAGTQYF	TGTGCCAGCAGCTTAAAGGGTACGGGGTCCGCGGGGACCCAGTACTTC
TRBJ2-1	TRBD1	15	.	TRBV13	CASSARGQGGNEQFF	TGTGCCAGCAGCGCGCGGGGACAGGGGGGAAATGAGCAGTTCTTC
TRBJ1-6	.	16	few	TRBV9	CASSVGLGDPNSPLHF	TGTGCCAGCAGCGTAGGTCTGGGAGACCCGAATTCACCCCTCCACTTT
TRBJ1-6	.	13	.	TRBV5-1	CASSSTANSPLHF	TGCGCCAGCAGCTCAACAGCCAATTCACCCCTCCACTTT
TRBJ2-3	.	15	.	TRBV3-1/TRBV3-2	CASSPGAGAGDTQYF	TGTGCCAGCAGCCCGGGTGCGGGCGCCGGAGATACGCAGTATTTT
TRBJ2-5	TRBD1	15	.	TRBV2	CASSLRGRGQETQYF	TGTGCCAGCAGCCTGAGGGGGCGAGGCCAAGAGACCCAGTACTTC
TRBJ2-5	TRBD2	18	.	TRBV5-5	CASSFPSTGLAGGGTQYF	TGTGCCAGCAGCTTCCCATCTACTGGACTAGCGGGGGGAGGGACCCAGTACTTC
TRBJ1-6	.	13	once	TRBV7-8	CASSLFAGEPLHF	TGTGCCAGCAGCTTATTTGCAGGCGAGCCCCTCCACTTT
TRBJ2-7	.	14	.	TRBV20-1	CSASGGPPVHEQYF	TGCAGTGCTAGTGGCGGGCCTCCTGTCCACGAGCAGTACTTC
TRBJ2-2	TRBD2	15	.	TRBV29-1	CSVAYSGGPERELFF	TGCAGCGTAGCCTATAGCGGGGGACCCGAGAGGGAGCTGTTTTTT
TRBJ1-1	.	13	.	TRBV3-1/TRBV3-2	CASSQGANTEAFF	TGTGCCAGCAGCCAAGGGGCTAACACTGAAGCTTTCTTT
TRBJ1-3	.	16	.	TRBV3-1/TRBV3-2	CASSQEWRTSGNTIYF	TGTGCCAGCAGCCAAGAATGGAGAACCTCTGGAAACACCATATATTTT
TRBJ2-2	TRBD1	14	.	TRBV7-2	CASSLRQGPGELFF	TGTGCCAGCAGCTTGAGACAGGGGCCCGGGGAGCTGTTTTTT
TRBJ1-4	.	19	.	TRBV21-1	CASSKATATGGDGNEKLFF	TGTGCCAGCAGCAAAGCAACCGCGACAGGGGGCGATGGTAATGAAAAACTGTTTTTT
TRBJ2-7	TRBD1	15	.	TRBV28	CASSLWDRGLNEQYF	TGTGCCAGCAGTTTATGGGACAGGGGGCTCAACGAGCAGTACTTC
TRBJ1-6	.	13	.	TRBV7-3	CASSLDRDSPLHF	TGTGCCAGCAGCTTGGACAGAGATTCACCCCTCCACTTT
TRBJ1-6	.	15	.	TRBV4-1	CASSPAGDYNSPLHF	TGCGCCAGCAGCCCTGCAGGGGATTATAATTCACCCCTCCACTTT
TRBJ1-3	.	12	few	TRBV12-3/TRBV12-4	CASSFFKNTIYF	TGTGCCAGCAGTTTCTTTAAAAACACCATATATTTT
TRBJ1-4	.	12	.	TRBV28	CASSHRWEKLFF	TGTGCCAGCAGTCACAGATGGGAAAAACTGTTTTTT
TRBJ1-5	TRBD1	15	few	TRBV7-2	CASSLADRGRQPQHF	TGTGCCAGCAGCTTAGCGGACAGGGGTAGACAGCCCCAGCATTTT
TRBJ1-1	.	16	.	TRBV18	CASSRGQTVQNTEAFF	TGTGCCAGCTCCCGAGGACAAACAGTACAGAACACTGAAGCTTTCTTT